This TCR beta chain is from a study of Graves' ophthalmopathy and Graves' hyperthyroidism. Findings of the study overall: Most expanded thyroid clonotypes above 0.001 frequency also appeared in blood.

Other autoimmune diseases, uncontrolled infections, pregnancy or lactation led to the exclusion of patients. Symptoms, serum thyroxine and TRAb, thyroid ultrasound, and orbital computed tomography formed the diagnostic basis. As the starting material, approximately 10 ml of fresh peripheral blood yielded the PBMCs. Amplification of the TCR beta CDR3 regions used RNA transcripts (as template). HTBI-primed first-round RT-PCR preceded second-round multiplex PCR. TCRdb used MiXCR to reprocess the multiplex PCR reads, holding one entry per CDR3 protein. The sample comprises some 240,000 distinct CDR3 sequences, about 47% of which are singletons, and roughly half rests with the top ten. This CDR3 contains 12 residues. Trimming stripped 8 bases from V and 6 bases from J, with 13 bases between. Germline CDR1 is SNHLY and CDR2 is FYNNEI. This clonotype was counted a single time. The antigen is unknown.

V usage is TRBV2 and J usage is TRBJ1-2, with D maybe TRBD1 (5 bases). This receptor was obtained from an adult man with Graves' ophthalmopathy. The sample consisted of peripheral blood. The CDR3 is CASEEGSDGYTF. The CDR3 DNA reads as TGTGCCAGCGAGGAGGGGTCGGATGGCTACACCTTC.